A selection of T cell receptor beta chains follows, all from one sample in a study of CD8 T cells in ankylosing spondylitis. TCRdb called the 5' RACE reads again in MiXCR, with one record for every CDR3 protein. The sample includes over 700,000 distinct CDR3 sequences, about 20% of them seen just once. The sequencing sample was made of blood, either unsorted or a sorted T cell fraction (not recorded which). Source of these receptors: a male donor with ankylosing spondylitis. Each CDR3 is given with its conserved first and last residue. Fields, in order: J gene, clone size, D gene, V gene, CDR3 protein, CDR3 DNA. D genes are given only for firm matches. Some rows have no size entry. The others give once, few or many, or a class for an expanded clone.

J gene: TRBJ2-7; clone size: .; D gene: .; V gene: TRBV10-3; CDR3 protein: CAISANLYEQYF; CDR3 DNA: TGTGCCATCAGTGCAAACCTCTACGAGCAGTACTTC
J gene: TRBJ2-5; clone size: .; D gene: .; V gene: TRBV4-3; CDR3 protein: CASSQDWQSGETQYF; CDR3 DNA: TGCGCCAGCAGCCAAGACTGGCAATCCGGGGAGACCCAGTACTTC
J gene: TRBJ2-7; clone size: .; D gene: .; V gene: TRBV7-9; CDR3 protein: CASSWGSAYEQYF; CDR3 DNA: TGTGCCAGCAGCTGGGGCTCTGCGTACGAGCAGTACTTC
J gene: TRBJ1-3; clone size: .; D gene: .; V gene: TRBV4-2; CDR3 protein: CASSQERAVGNTIYF; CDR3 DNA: TGTGCCAGCAGCCAAGAGAGGGCCGTCGGAAACACCATATATTTT
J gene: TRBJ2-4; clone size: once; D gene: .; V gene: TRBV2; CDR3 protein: CASSVGRGVLAKNIQYF; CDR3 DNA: TGTGCCAGCAGTGTTGGCAGGGGAGTTCTAGCCAAAAACATTCAGTACTTC
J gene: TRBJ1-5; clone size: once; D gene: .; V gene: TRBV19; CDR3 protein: CASSIGGGYSNQPQHF; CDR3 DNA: TGTGCCAGTAGTATAGGCGGAGGGTATAGCAATCAGCCCCAGCATTTT
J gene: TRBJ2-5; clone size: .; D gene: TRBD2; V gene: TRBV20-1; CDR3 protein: CSARDTWASGIETQYF; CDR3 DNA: TGCAGTGCTAGAGATACTTGGGCTAGCGGGATTGAGACCCAGTACTTC
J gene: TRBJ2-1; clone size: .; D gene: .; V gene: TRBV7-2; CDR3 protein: CASSLAAGYRIRSYNEQFF; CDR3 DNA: TGTGCCAGCAGCTTAGCGGCGGGCTACCGTATAAGGTCCTACAATGAGCAGTTCTTC
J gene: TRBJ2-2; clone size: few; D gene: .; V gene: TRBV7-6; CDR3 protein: CASSLTPRGGELFF; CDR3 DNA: TGTGCCAGCAGCTTAACCCCTAGAGGTGGGGAGCTGTTTTTT
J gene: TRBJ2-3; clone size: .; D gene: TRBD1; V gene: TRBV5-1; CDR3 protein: CASSSQGATSTDTQYF; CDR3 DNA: TGCGCCAGCAGCTCACAGGGGGCGACTAGCACAGATACGCAGTATTTT
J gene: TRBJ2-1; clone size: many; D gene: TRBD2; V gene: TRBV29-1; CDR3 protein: CSVGGGNEQFF; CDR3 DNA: TGCAGCGTTGGGGGGGGGAATGAGCAGTTCTTC
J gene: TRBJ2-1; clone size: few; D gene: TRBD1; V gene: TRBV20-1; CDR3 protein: CSAEGTGVDEQFF; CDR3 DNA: TGCAGTGCTGAGGGTACAGGGGTGGATGAGCAGTTCTTC
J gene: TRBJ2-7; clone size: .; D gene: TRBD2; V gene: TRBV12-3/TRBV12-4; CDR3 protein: CASNSPSGAYYEQYF; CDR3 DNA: TGTGCCAGCAATTCTCCTAGCGGGGCCTACTACGAGCAGTACTTC
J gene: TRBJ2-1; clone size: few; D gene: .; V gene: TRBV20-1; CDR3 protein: CSARDPPRSAQQFF; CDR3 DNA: TGCAGTGCTAGAGACCCACCCCGGAGTGCTCAGCAGTTCTTC
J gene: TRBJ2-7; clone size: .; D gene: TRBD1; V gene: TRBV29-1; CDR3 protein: CSVIPGTASAAEQYF; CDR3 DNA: TGCAGCGTGATACCCGGGACAGCCTCAGCCGCCGAGCAGTACTTC